These 5 T cell receptor beta chains came from one sample sequenced in a study of cytotoxic CD8 clonotypes in ibrutinib-treated CLL. Some clones are missing from TCRdb's copy, which holds only in-frame ones; the method was immunoSEQ multiplex PCR. The sample holds some 61,000 clones; about two thirds are singletons and the top ten take roughly 6%. The sample was PBMCs, taken after 12 months of ibrutinib treatment. Receptors were obtained from a human donor with chronic lymphocytic leukemia.

By sample share, this clone is medium-sized. The rearrangement uses TRBV6-5 and TRBJ1-2; D not certain. V lost 5 bases to trimming and J lost 4 bases, with 8 bases between them. The CDR3 spans 12 residues. From germline, CDR1 is MNHEY and CDR2 SVGAGI. CDR3 nucleotide sequence: TGTGCCAGCAGTGACGCACGCTATGGCTACACCTTC. It encodes CASSDARYGYTF.

The CDR3 bases are TGCGCCAGCAGCTTGGCAGGGGGCAAAGAGTTTTCACCCCTCCACTTT. Protein product: CASSLAGGKEFSPLHF. V is TRBV5-1 and J is TRBJ1-6, with TRBD1 matching over 8 bases. This CDR3 spans 16 amino acids. V lost 0 bases to trimming and J lost 9 bases; unmatched junction nucleotides: 8. Germline CDR1 and CDR2: SGHRS and YFSETQ.

This rearrangement joins TRBV5-5 to TRBJ1-2; D unresolved. CDR1 is SGHKS, CDR2 YYEKEE, per germline (reference sequence). The V gene lost 4 bases and the J gene lost 4 bases, with 17 bases spanning the gap. The CDR3 extends over 15 amino acids. This CDR3 reads CASSPFGVTSYGYTF. In DNA form, the CDR3 reads TGTGCCAGCAGCCCCTTTGGGGTTACCTCCTATGGCTACACCTTC. The full variable domain, completed using reference TRBV5-5 and TRBJ1-2, is DAGVTQSPTHLIKTRGQQVTLRCSPISGHKSVSWYQQVLGQGPQFIFQYYEKEERGRGNFPDRFSARQFPNYSSELNVNALLLGDSALYLCASSPFGVTSYGYTFGSGTRLTVV.

The chain employs TRBV30 and TRBJ1-1; TRBD1 is a possible D gene (5 bases). Trimming left V 2 bases short and J 7 bases short, with 11 bases between. This CDR3 has 12 amino acids. Per germline, CDR1 GTSNPN and CDR2 SVGIG (reference sequence). The chain's CDR3 is CAWSPRDGEAFF. CDR3 DNA: TGTGCCTGGAGTCCCCGGGACGGTGAAGCTTTCTTT.

The CDR3: CASSFAPGPDIQYF. CDR3 nucleotide sequence: TGCGCCAGCAGCTTCGCGCCGGGACCGGACATTCAGTACTTC. V is TRBV5-1 and J is TRBJ2-4, with D tentatively TRBD1 or TRBD2 (5 bases each). Germline V gives CDR1 SGHRS, CDR2 YFSETQ. This CDR3 is 14 amino acids long. V was cut by 2 bases and J by 8 bases, with 14 bases left in between.